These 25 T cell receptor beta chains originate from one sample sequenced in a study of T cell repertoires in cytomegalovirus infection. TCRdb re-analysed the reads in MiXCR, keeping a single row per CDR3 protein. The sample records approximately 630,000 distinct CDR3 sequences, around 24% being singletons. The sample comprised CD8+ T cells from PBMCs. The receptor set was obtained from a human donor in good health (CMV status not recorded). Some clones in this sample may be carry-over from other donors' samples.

CDR3 coding DNA: TGTGCCAACAGCTACCGCCCCGGCCCCTATGAGCAGTACGTC. It translates to CANSYRPGPYEQYV. The V gene is TRBV11-2, the J gene TRBJ2-7; no clear D gene. The CDR3 sequence is 14 residues long. Germline CDR1 SGHAT, CDR2 FQNNGV.

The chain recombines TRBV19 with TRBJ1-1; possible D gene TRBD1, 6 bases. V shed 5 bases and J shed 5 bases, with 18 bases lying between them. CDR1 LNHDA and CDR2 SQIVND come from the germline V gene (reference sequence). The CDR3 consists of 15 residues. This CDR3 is CASSYPGVGATEAFF. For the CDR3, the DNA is TGTGCCAGTAGTTACCCAGGGGTGGGGGCGACTGAAGCTTTCTTT. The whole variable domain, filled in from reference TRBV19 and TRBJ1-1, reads DGGITQSPKYLFRKEGQNVTLSCEQNLNHDAMYWYRQDPGQGLRLIYYSQIVNDFQKGDIAEGYSVSREKKESFPLTVTSAQKNPTAFYLCASSYPGVGATEAFFGQGTRLTVV.

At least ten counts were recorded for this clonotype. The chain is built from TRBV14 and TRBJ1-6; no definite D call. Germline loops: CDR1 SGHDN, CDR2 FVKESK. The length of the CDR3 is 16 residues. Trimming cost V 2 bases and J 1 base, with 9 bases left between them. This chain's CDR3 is CASSQRTPSYNSPLHF. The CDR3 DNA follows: TGTGCCAGCAGCCAACGGACTCCTTCCTATAATTCACCCCTCCACTTT.

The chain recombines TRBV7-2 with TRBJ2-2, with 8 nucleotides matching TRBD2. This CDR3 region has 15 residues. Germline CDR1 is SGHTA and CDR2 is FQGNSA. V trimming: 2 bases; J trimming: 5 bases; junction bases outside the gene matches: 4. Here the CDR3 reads CASSLPGLGTGELFF. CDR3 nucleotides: TGTGCCAGCAGCTTACCGGGACTAGGTACCGGGGAGCTGTTTTTT.

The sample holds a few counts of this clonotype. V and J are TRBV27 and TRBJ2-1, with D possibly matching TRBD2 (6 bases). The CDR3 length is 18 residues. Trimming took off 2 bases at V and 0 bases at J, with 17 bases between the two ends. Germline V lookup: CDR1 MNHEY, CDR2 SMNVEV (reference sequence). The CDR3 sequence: CASSLGTLGPSSYNEQFF. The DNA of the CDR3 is TGTGCCAGCAGTTTAGGGACTTTAGGGCCCAGCTCCTACAATGAGCAGTTCTTC.

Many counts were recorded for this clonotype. CDR3 in DNA: TGTGCCAGCAGCTTAATGGACGGCCAAGAGACCCAGTACTTC. It encodes CASSLMDGQETQYF. This chain connects TRBV7-8 to TRBJ2-5; D ambiguous. This CDR3 is 14 amino acids long. V was trimmed by 2 bases and J by 1 base, leaving 8 bases between them. CDR1 and CDR2 (germline): SGHVS, FQNEAQ.

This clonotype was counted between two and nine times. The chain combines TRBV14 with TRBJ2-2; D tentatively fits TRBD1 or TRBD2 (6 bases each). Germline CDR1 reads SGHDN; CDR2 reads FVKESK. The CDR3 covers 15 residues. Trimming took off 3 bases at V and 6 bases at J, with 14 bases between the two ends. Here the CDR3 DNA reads TGTGCCAGCAGCCAGTGGGGGGCCTCGGCCGGGGAGCTGTTTTTT. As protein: CASSQWGASAGELFF.

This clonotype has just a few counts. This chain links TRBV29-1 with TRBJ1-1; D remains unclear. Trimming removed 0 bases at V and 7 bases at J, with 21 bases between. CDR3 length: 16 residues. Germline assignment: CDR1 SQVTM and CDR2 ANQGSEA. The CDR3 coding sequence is TGCAGCGTTGAAGATCCGGCCTTCCAGCTTACGTATGAAGCTTTCTTT. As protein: CSVEDPAFQLTYEAFF.

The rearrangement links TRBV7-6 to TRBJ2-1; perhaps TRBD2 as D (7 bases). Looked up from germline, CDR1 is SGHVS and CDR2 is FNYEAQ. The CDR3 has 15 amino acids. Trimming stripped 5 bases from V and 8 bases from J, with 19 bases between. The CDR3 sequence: CASSTQRGGIDEQFF. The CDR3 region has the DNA TGTGCCAGCAGCACCCAAAGGGGGGGCATCGATGAGCAGTTCTTC.

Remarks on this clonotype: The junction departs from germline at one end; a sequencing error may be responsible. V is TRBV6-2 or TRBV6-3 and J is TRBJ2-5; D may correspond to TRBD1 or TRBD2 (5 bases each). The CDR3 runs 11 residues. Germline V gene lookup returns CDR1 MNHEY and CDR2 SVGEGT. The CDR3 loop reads CASSGPGRWTF. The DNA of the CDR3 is TGTGCCAGCAGTGGCCCGGGACGCTGGACCTTC.

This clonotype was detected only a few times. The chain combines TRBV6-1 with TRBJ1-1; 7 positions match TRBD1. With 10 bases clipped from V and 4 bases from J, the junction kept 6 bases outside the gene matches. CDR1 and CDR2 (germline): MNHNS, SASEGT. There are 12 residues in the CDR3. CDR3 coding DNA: TGTGCCACCAGAAGACAGGGCACTGAAGCTTTCTTT. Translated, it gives CATRRQGTEAFF.

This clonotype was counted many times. Here the CDR3 DNA reads TGTGCCAGCAGCCGGACAGGGGCAGATACGCAGTATTTT. It is translated as CASSRTGADTQYF. This chain links TRBV7-6 with TRBJ2-3; 9 bases match TRBD1. Germline V lookup: CDR1 SGHVS, CDR2 FNYEAQ. The trim removed 5 bases at V and 4 bases at J, leaving 1 base unmatched. This CDR3 comprises 13 residues.

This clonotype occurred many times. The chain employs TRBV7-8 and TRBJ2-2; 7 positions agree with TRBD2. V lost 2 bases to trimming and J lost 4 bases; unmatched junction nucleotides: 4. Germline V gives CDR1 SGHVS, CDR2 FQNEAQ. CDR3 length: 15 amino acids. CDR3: CASSLWASGTGELFF. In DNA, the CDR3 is TGTGCCAGCAGCTTATGGGCTAGCGGCACCGGGGAGCTGTTTTTT.

As DNA, the CDR3 is TGTGCCACCAGCCAACTTACAGGGGCGGGCAATGAGCAGTTCTTC. Its translation: CATSQLTGAGNEQFF. The chain couples TRBV15 to TRBJ2-1; 7 bases map to TRBD1. The CDR3 totals 15 residues. In germline, CDR1 is LNHNV, CDR2 YYDKDF (reference sequence). The V segment lost 5 bases and the J segment 6 bases; nucleotides outside the gene matches: 10.

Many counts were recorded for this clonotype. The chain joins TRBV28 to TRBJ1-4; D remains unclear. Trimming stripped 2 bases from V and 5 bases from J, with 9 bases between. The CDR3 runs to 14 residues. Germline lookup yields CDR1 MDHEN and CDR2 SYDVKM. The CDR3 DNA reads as TGTGCCAGCAGTTTAAAAGGGCCCAATGAAAAACTGTTTTTT. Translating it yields CASSLKGPNEKLFF.

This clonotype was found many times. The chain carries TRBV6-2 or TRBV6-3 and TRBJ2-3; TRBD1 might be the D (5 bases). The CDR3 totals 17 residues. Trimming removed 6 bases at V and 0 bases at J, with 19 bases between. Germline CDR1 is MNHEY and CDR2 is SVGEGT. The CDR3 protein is CASSFISDSSSTDTQYF. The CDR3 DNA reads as TGTGCCAGCAGCTTTATATCCGACAGTTCTAGCACAGATACGCAGTATTTT.

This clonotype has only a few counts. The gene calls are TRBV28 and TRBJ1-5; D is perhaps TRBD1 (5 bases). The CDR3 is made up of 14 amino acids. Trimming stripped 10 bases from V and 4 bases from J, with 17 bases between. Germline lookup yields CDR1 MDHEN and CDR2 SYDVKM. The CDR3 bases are TGTGCCACCGAACTCAGGGCATTTAATCAGCCCCAGCATTTT. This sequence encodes CATELRAFNQPQHF.

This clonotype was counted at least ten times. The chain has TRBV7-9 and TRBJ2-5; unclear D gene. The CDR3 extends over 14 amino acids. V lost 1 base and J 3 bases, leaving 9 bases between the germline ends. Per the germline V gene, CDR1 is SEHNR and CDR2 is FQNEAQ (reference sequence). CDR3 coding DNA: TGTGCCAGCAGCTTAGGTGGCGCGGAAGAGACCCAGTACTTC. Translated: CASSLGGAEETQYF.

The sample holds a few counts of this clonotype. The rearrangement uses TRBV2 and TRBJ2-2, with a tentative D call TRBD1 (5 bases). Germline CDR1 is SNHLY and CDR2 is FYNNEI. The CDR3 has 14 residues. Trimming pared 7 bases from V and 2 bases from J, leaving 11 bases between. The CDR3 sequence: CASNEGANTGELFF. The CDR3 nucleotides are TGTGCCAGCAACGAAGGGGCTAACACCGGGGAGCTGTTTTTT.

The CDR3 region has the DNA TGTGCCAGCATAAGGGCGACAGTACCAAATCAGCCCCAGCATTTT. Translation: CASIRATVPNQPQHF. The chain recombines TRBV12-3 or TRBV12-4 with TRBJ1-5; a possible D gene is TRBD1 (5 bases). Trimming stripped 7 bases from V and 4 bases from J, with 17 bases between. The CDR3 runs to 15 residues.

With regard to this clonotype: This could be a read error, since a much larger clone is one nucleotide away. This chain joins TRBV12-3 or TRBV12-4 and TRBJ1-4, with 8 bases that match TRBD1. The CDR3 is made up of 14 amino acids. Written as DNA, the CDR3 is TGTGCCAACAGTCAGACAGGGGTAGAGGAAAAACTGTTTTTT. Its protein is CANSQTGVEEKLFF.

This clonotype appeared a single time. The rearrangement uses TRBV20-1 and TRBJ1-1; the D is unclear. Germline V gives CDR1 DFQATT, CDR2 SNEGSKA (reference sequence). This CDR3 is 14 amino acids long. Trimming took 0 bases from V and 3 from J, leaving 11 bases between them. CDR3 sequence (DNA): TGCAGTGCTAGAGATCACGATTGGGACACTGAAGCTTTCTTT. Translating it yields CSARDHDWDTEAFF.

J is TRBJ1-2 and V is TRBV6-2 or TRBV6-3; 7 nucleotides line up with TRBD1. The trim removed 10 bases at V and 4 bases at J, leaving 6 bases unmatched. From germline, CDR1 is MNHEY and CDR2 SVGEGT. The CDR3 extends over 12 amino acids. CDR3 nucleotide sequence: TGTGCCAACTTCCACAGGGGCTATGGCTACACCTTC. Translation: CANFHRGYGYTF.

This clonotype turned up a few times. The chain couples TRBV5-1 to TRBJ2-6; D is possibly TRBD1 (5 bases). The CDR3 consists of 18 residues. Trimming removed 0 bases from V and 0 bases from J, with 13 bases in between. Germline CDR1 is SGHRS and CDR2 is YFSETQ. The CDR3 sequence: CASSLERGPYSGANVLTF. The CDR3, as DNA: TGCGCCAGCAGCTTGGAAAGGGGTCCGTACTCTGGGGCCAACGTCCTGACTTTC.

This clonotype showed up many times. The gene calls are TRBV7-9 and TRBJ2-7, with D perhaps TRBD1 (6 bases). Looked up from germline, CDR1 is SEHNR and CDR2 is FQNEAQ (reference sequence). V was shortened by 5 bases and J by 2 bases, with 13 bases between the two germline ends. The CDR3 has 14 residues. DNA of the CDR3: TGTGCCAGCAGCCCTAGCCGACAGGCCTACGAGCAGTACTTC. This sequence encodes CASSPSRQAYEQYF.